This is a list of T cell receptor beta chains from one sample in a study of breast tumors, draining lymph nodes, adjacent tissues. From the multiplex PCR reads, TCRdb called clonotypes with MiXCR, one entry per CDR3 protein. The data contain some 19,000 distinct CDR3 sequences, about half of them singletons. Sequenced: breast tumor tissue. Every receptor here comes from a female donor with breast cancer. Some clones in this sample may be carry-over from other donors' samples. CDR3s leave out the opening cysteine and the closing phenylalanine or tryptophan. Expanded clones get a size class; other rows say once, few or many, or leave the size out.

clone_size j_call v_call cdr3_aa
many TRBJ1-6 TRBV30 AWRGSYNSPLH
few TRBJ2-1 TRBV24-1 ATSTSGSSYNEQF
NA TRBJ1-6 TRBV7-9 ASSRDRNSPLH
NA TRBJ2-3 TRBV7-8 ASSNLMTSGDTQY
NA TRBJ2-2 TRBV19 ASNFGRPGYGELF
NA TRBJ2-3 TRBV28 AGSLGQGTDTRY
many TRBJ1-5 TRBV30 AWTRDIGQPQH
NA TRBJ1-1 TRBV24-1 ATSSRGPRGTEAF
NA TRBJ2-5 TRBV20-1 SASHRDLETQY
NA TRBJ2-1 TRBV12-5 ASGRNAGEGYNEQF
many TRBJ2-5 TRBV6-2/TRBV6-3 ASSHSAGPETQY
many TRBJ1-1 TRBV25-1 ASSRLEAF
many TRBJ2-7 TRBV20-1 SASSALAGDEQY
medium-sized TRBJ2-3 TRBV6-2/TRBV6-3 ASSPGLSTDTQY
medium-sized TRBJ2-6 TRBV6-4 ASSEGSGANVLT
medium-sized TRBJ2-5 TRBV7-9 ASSSQPGLAQVHKETQY
NA TRBJ2-1 TRBV5-1 ASSTQTGRNEQF
NA TRBJ2-3 TRBV20-1 SAREASGRAREDTQY
NA TRBJ1-6 TRBV12-3/TRBV12-4 ASSPRPGRKNSPLH
once TRBJ2-5 TRBV6-5 ASRGQGWEETQY
many TRBJ2-2 TRBV5-6 ASSKGLAGAGELF
NA TRBJ2-1 TRBV12-3/TRBV12-4 AIRRTSGDYNEQF
NA TRBJ2-1 TRBV7-2 ASSGLENEQF
many TRBJ2-7 TRBV6-2/TRBV6-3 ASSNSYEQY
NA TRBJ1-2 TRBV5-4 ASSLAGVGGYT
many TRBJ2-3 TRBV12-3/TRBV12-4 ASSLTSGRADTQY
NA TRBJ1-3 TRBV20-1 SARQISGSGNTIY
many TRBJ2-7 TRBV18 ASSPESGVYEQY
many TRBJ2-2 TRBV10-3 AISDGSGETGELF
many TRBJ2-3 TRBV27 ASSLQLRDTQY
many TRBJ1-2 TRBV30 ASGGYT
medium-sized TRBJ2-7 TRBV18 ASSPVSGGDRSYEQY
many TRBJ2-4 TRBV5-1 ASSFSGTKNIQY
many TRBJ2-5 TRBV19 ASSIQLQETQY
NA TRBJ2-5 TRBV12-3/TRBV12-4 ASSTRGGWKQGTQY
NA TRBJ2-2 TRBV19 ASSIRPAGGPDTGELL
many TRBJ1-2 TRBV7-9 ASSPGDNYGYT
medium-sized TRBJ1-5 TRBV2 ASSGTAGQH
NA TRBJ2-1 TRBV7-2 ASSLGGGNEQF
NA TRBJ2-7 TRBV18 ASSSGTGSEQY
NA TRBJ1-2 TRBV5-1 ASSLASLSGYT
NA TRBJ1-5 TRBV7-9 ASSLIGQPQH
medium-sized TRBJ2-7 TRBV9 ASSAQGTSNEQY
many TRBJ2-7 TRBV7-9 ASSDTEREQY
NA TRBJ2-7 TRBV7-6 ASSLTGTSGWYEQY
medium-sized TRBJ2-1 TRBV10-3 AIRDSPYNEQF
NA TRBJ1-3 TRBV2 ASSASRGANTIY
many TRBJ2-3 TRBV5-8 ASSLIGSYDTQY
many TRBJ2-7 TRBV11-2 ASTQGGSSVGTGRFHEQY
NA TRBJ2-6 TRBV18 ASSILAGKGGSGANVLT
NA TRBJ2-3 TRBV6-2/TRBV6-3 ASSSRGLSTDTQY
many TRBJ2-1 TRBV28 ASSLVGLASNEQF